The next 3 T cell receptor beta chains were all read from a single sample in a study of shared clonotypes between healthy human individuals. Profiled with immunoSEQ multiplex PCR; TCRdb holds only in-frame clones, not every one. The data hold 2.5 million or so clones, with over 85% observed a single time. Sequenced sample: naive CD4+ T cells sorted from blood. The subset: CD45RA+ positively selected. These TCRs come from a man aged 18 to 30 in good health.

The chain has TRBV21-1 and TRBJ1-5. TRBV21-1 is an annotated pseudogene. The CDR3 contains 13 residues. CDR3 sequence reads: CASSKRDNQPQHF. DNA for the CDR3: TGTGCCAGCAGCAAACGGGACAATCAGCCCCAGCATTTT.

For the CDR3, the DNA is TGTGCCAGCAGCCAGACTATAAAGGACAGGGGCCTACCGGTGGACCAGTACTTC. Translating gives CASSQTIKDRGLPVDQYF. The rearrangement uses TRBV16 and TRBJ2-5, with TRBD1 identical over 9 bases. CDR1 is KGHSY, CDR2 FQNENV, per germline. V trimming: 3 bases; J trimming: 10 bases; junction bases outside the gene matches: 21. The CDR3 runs 18 residues.

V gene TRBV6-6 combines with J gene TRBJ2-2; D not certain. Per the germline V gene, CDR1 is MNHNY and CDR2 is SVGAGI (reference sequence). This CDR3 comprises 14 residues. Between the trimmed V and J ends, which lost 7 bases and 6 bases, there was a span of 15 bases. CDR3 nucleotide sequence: TGTGCCAGCAACACCGATTCAGGATCCGGGGAGCTGTTTTTT. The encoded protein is CASNTDSGSGELFF.